One and the same sample provided the 25 T cell receptor beta chains below, sequenced in a study of CD8 T cells in ankylosing spondylitis. Using its own MiXCR run on the 5' RACE reads, TCRdb lists one record per CDR3 protein. The table records fewer than 150,000 distinct CDR3 sequences, roughly 6.6% of them present only once. Sequenced input: blood, either unsorted or a sorted T cell fraction (not recorded which). The receptors shown here come from a female donor with ankylosing spondylitis or in good health (not recorded which).

This clonotype was seen at least ten times. The chain is built from TRBV5-1 and TRBJ1-3; a weak D match, TRBD1 (5 bases). This CDR3 is built from 17 residues. Germline assignment: CDR1 SGHRS and CDR2 YFSETQ. The V end was cut by 4 bases, the J end by 0 bases, with 17 bases between. CDR3 sequence (DNA): TGCGCCAGCAGCATCCTCCCAGGGCGAGCCTCTGGAAACACCATATATTTT. As protein: CASSILPGRASGNTIYF.

This clonotype was counted at least ten times. The V and J genes are TRBV20-1 and TRBJ1-1; a possible D gene is TRBD1 (5 bases). Germline assignment: CDR1 DFQATT and CDR2 SNEGSKA (reference sequence). This CDR3 contains 14 residues. Trimming shortened V by 3 bases and J by 3 bases, and 14 bases separated the two germline ends. In DNA, the CDR3 is TGCAGTGCTAGTTTGCGCAGGGACGACACTGAAGCTTTCTTT. It encodes CSASLRRDDTEAFF.

This clonotype was recorded at least ten times. V usage is TRBV5-5 and J usage is TRBJ2-3, with a possible D match to TRBD1 (6 bases). V lost 0 bases to trimming and J lost 2 bases, with 13 bases between them. The germline gives CDR1 SGHKS, CDR2 YYEKEE (reference sequence). This CDR3 contains 16 residues. The CDR3 nucleotides read TGTGCCAGCAGCTTGGTTGACAGGAGATTCACAGATACGCAGTATTTT. This sequence encodes CASSLVDRRFTDTQYF.

Many counts were recorded for this clonotype. The genes are TRBV10-3 and TRBJ2-7; TRBD2 is a possible D gene (8 bases). The ends were cut back, 10 bases at V and 1 base at J, with 14 bases in the middle. The CDR3 consists of 13 residues. Germline values: CDR1 ENHRY, CDR2 SYGVKD. CDR3: CATGGTESYEQYF. CDR3 bases: TGTGCCACGGGAGGGACAGAGTCCTACGAGCAGTACTTC.

This clonotype was seen many times. The V call is TRBV5-1, the J call TRBJ2-7, with D unclear. Germline CDR1 and CDR2: SGHRS and YFSETQ. The CDR3 contains 14 residues. V dropped 6 bases and J dropped 1 base, with 14 bases sitting between them. The CDR3, as DNA: TGCGCCAGCATTGGATATCCGTCATCCTACGAGCAGTACTTC. This translates into CASIGYPSSYEQYF.

In its sample, this clonotype was seen many times. V gene TRBV5-1 combines with J gene TRBJ2-3; D is undetermined. The ends were cut back, 0 bases at V and 5 bases at J, with 10 bases in the middle. Germline V lookup: CDR1 SGHRS, CDR2 YFSETQ. The CDR3 runs to 14 residues. The CDR3 DNA is TGCGCCAGCAGCTTGGGGCCCCTCGGAGATACGCAGTATTTT. Translating gives CASSLGPLGDTQYF. Combining the CDR3 with reference TRBV5-1 and TRBJ2-3 gives the whole variable domain KAGVTQTPRYLIKTRGQQVTLSCSPISGHRSVSWYQQTPGQGLQFLFEYFSETQRNKGNFPGRFSGRQFSNSRSEMNVSTLELGDSALYLCASSLGPLGDTQYFGPGTRLTVL.

This clonotype was picked up many times. V usage is TRBV4-2 and J usage is TRBJ1-1; D gene uncertain. The CDR3 runs to 15 residues. In germline, CDR1 is LGHNA, CDR2 YNFKEQ. Trimming cost V 0 bases and J 1 base, with 9 bases left between them. In nucleotides, the CDR3 is TGTGCCAGCAGCCAAGAAGCAAGTTCGAACACTGAAGCTTTCTTT. Amino acids: CASSQEASSNTEAFF.

This clonotype was recorded at least ten times. The chain is built from TRBV12-3 or TRBV12-4 and TRBJ1-4, with 7 positions matching TRBD1. The ends lost 6 bases at V and 0 bases at J; junction bases unmatched: 4. The CDR3 has 15 residues. CDR3: CASRRTGATNEKLFF. The CDR3 nucleotides read TGTGCCAGCAGGCGGACAGGCGCAACTAATGAAAAACTGTTTTTT.

The sample holds many counts of this clonotype. This rearrangement joins TRBV11-1 to TRBJ1-2; D is uncertain. Germline CDR1 and CDR2: SGHAT and FQDESV (reference sequence). This CDR3 contains 13 residues. V was trimmed by 1 base and J by 4 bases, leaving 7 bases between them. Here the CDR3 reads CASSLESGYGYTF. CDR3 bases: TGTGCCAGCAGCTTAGAATCCGGCTATGGCTACACCTTC.

In its sample, this clonotype was seen a few times. The chain uses TRBV20-1 and TRBJ1-1; possible D gene TRBD1, 5 bases. This CDR3 is 14 amino acids long. Germline assignment: CDR1 DFQATT and CDR2 SNEGSKA (reference sequence). CDR3: CRAPPGGMDTEAFF. The CDR3, as DNA: TGCAGGGCACCACCCGGGGGAATGGACACTGAAGCTTTCTTT.

This clonotype was counted ten times or more. This chain connects TRBV9 to TRBJ1-2, with 11 bases that match TRBD1. Germline CDR1 reads SGDLS; CDR2 reads YYNGEE. The J segment lost 7 bases and the V segment lost 4 bases, leaving 6 bases of the junction unmatched. The CDR3 sequence is 14 residues long. CDR3 nucleotides: TGTGCCAGCAGCACCGGACAGGGGGCGGCTGGCTACACCTTC. This gives the protein CASSTGQGAAGYTF.

This clonotype was seen at least ten times. CDR3 loop: CASSVVPSPTRLSEQYF. The DNA for the CDR3 is TGTGCCAGCAGCGTAGTCCCCTCCCCTACCCGTCTAAGCGAGCAGTACTTC. The chain joins TRBV9 to TRBJ2-7; D remains unclear. V lost 0 bases and J 6 bases, leaving 22 bases between the germline ends. Per the germline V gene, CDR1 is SGDLS and CDR2 is YYNGEE. The CDR3 consists of 17 residues.

This clonotype was recorded many times. This rearrangement joins TRBV5-1 to TRBJ1-2; 7 nucleotides line up with TRBD1. Germline lookup yields CDR1 SGHRS and CDR2 YFSETQ. This CDR3 has 14 residues. J lost 6 bases, V lost 0 bases, and 5 bases had no gene match. The CDR3 coding sequence is TGCGCCAGCAGCTTGGGAGAGGGGGCAAATGGCTACACCTTC. It specifies CASSLGEGANGYTF. Together with reference TRBV5-1 and TRBJ1-2, the CDR3 gives the full variable domain: KAGVTQTPRYLIKTRGQQVTLSCSPISGHRSVSWYQQTPGQGLQFLFEYFSETQRNKGNFPGRFSGRQFSNSRSEMNVSTLELGDSALYLCASSLGEGANGYTFGSGTRLTVV.

There are many counts of this clonotype. This chain connects TRBV2 to TRBJ2-7; D is unclear. Germline CDR1 is SNHLY and CDR2 is FYNNEI. The CDR3 is 13 residues long. V lost 4 bases and J lost 3, with 10 bases in between. Here the CDR3 DNA reads TGTGCCAGCAGTGTGGTCCAAGACTACGAGCAGTACTTC. This gives the protein CASSVVQDYEQYF.

This clonotype was observed many times. The rearrangement joins TRBV29-1 to TRBJ2-2; no reliable D call. This CDR3 comprises 13 residues. Between the trimmed V and J ends, which lost 0 bases and 5 bases, there was a span of 7 bases. Germline V CDR1 and CDR2: SQVTM, ANQGSEA. CDR3 residues: CSVEEVGTGELFF. In DNA form, the CDR3 reads TGCAGCGTTGAAGAGGTCGGGACCGGGGAGCTGTTTTTT.

This sequence joins TRBV4-2 and TRBJ2-7; D is possibly TRBD2 (5 bases). The V end was cut by 0 bases, the J end by 4 bases, with 16 bases between. CDR3 length: 16 amino acids. Germline CDR1 and CDR2: LGHNA and YNFKEQ. This CDR3 reads CASSQERETMGYEQYF. For the CDR3, the DNA is TGTGCCAGCAGCCAAGAGAGGGAGACTATGGGTTACGAGCAGTACTTC.

This clonotype was observed at least ten times. The chain employs TRBV30 and TRBJ2-5, with 13 positions matching TRBD2. From germline, CDR1 is GTSNPN and CDR2 SVGIG (reference sequence). CDR3 size: 16 residues. V was clipped by 0 bases and J by 2 bases; unmatched bases: 3. The CDR3 sequence: CAWSVGLAGVQETQYF. The CDR3 bases are TGTGCCTGGAGTGTCGGACTAGCGGGGGTTCAAGAGACCCAGTACTTC.

There are many counts of this clonotype. The V and J genes are TRBV12-3 or TRBV12-4 and TRBJ2-2; 11 positions match TRBD2. V lost 7 bases to trimming and J lost 7 bases; unmatched junction nucleotides: 8. CDR3 length: 15 residues. CDR3 nucleotides: TGTGCCAGCAACCAAACTAGCGGGGGTGTCGGGGAGCTGTTTTTT. Protein product: CASNQTSGGVGELFF.

There are many counts of this clonotype. This chain uses TRBV5-8 with TRBJ1-1; maybe TRBD1 (6 bases). V was trimmed by 4 bases and J by 5 bases, leaving 24 bases between them. The CDR3 runs 17 residues. The germline CDR1 and CDR2 sequences are SGHTS and YDEGEE. This chain's CDR3 is CASSPRTWGGARTEAFF. CDR3 bases: TGTGCCAGCAGCCCAAGGACATGGGGGGGCGCAAGAACTGAAGCTTTCTTT.

Many counts were recorded for this clonotype. V and J are TRBV5-4 and TRBJ1-2; D gene uncertain. The CDR3 has 13 amino acids. Trimming removed 2 bases at V and 0 bases at J, with 5 bases between. The germline CDR1 and CDR2 sequences are SGHNT and YYREEE (reference sequence). The CDR3 DNA sequence: TGTGCCAGCAGCTTTCCTCCTAACTATGGCTACACCTTC. This sequence encodes CASSFPPNYGYTF.

This sequence joins TRBV7-9 and TRBJ1-1; tentative D call: TRBD1 (6 bases). Trimming took 8 bases from V and 1 from J, leaving 14 bases between them. Germline CDR1 SEHNR, CDR2 FQNEAQ (reference sequence). The CDR3 totals 14 residues. The CDR3 DNA is TGTGCCAGCGCATTGGGGGGCCCGAACACTGAAGCTTTCTTT. Residues: CASALGGPNTEAFF.

This clonotype was seen many times. This chain joins TRBV28 and TRBJ2-7; no clear D. CDR1 is MDHEN and CDR2 is SYDVKM in the germline V gene. The germline V and J ends were trimmed by 7 bases and 6 bases, with 16 bases remaining between them. The CDR3 covers 13 residues. The CDR3 region has the DNA TGTGCCAGCACCTTCGACCATCGGGTCGAGCAGTACTTC. Its protein product is CASTFDHRVEQYF.

The sample holds many counts of this clonotype. This chain uses TRBV6-1 with TRBJ1-5; D may be TRBD1 (5 bases). Germline V gives CDR1 MNHNS, CDR2 SASEGT. This CDR3 is 17 amino acids long. The V end was cut by 3 bases, the J end by 0 bases, with 15 bases between. The CDR3 DNA reads as TGTGCCAGCAGTGAGGGGCTTTTGGGTGTTAGCAATCAGCCCCAGCATTTT. The encoded protein is CASSEGLLGVSNQPQHF.

The chain links TRBV30 to TRBJ2-5; D unresolved. The CDR3 runs 13 residues. The germline CDR1 and CDR2 sequences are GTSNPN and SVGIG (reference sequence). Between the trimmed V and J ends, which lost 2 bases and 5 bases, there was a span of 12 bases. The CDR3 loop reads CAWSLSIYETQYF. As DNA, the CDR3 is TGTGCCTGGAGTCTCTCCATCTACGAGACCCAGTACTTC.

At least ten counts were recorded for this clonotype. The chain recombines TRBV6-2 or TRBV6-3 with TRBJ1-5, with 8 bases that match TRBD1. CDR1 is MNHEY, CDR2 SVGEGT, per germline. Trimming cost V 5 bases and J 4 bases; bases outside gene matches: 4. The CDR3 length is 14 residues. In DNA form, the CDR3 reads TGTGCCAGCAGTCGAGGACAGGGAAATCAGCCCCAGCATTTT. Residues: CASSRGQGNQPQHF.